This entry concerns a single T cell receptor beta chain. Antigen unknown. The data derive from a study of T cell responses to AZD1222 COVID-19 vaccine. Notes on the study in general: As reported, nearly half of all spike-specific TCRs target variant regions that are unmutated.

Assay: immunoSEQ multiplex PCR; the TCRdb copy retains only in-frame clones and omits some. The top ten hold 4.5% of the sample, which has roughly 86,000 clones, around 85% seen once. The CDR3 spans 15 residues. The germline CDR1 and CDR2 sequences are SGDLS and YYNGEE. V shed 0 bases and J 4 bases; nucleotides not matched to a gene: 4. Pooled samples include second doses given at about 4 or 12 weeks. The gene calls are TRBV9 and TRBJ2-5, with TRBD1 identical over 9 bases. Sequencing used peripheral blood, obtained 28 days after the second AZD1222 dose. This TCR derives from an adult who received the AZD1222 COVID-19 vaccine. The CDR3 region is CASSVEGTGLETQYF. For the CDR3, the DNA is TGTGCCAGCAGCGTAGAGGGGACAGGGTTAGAGACCCAGTACTTC. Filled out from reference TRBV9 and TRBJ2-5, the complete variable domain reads DSGVTQTPKHLITATGQRVTLRCSPRSGDLSVYWYQQSLDQGLQFLIQYYNGEERAKGNILERFSAQQFPDLHSELNLSSLELGDSALYFCASSVEGTGLETQYFGPGTRLLVL.